This TCR beta chain stems from a study of cytomegalovirus exposure and HLA in healthy donors. Turning to the study itself: Counted in an early data release were approximately 85 million unique TCRs from HLA-typed donors. General study points: Later on, an analysis showed TCR association rates differing by HLA locus, with DRB1 the most and HLA-C the fewest. Solely CMV serostatus was available to characterize immune exposure.

As regards this clone: What it recognizes is unknown.

The PCR contained 60 Vbeta and 13 Jbeta primers. Sequenced by immunoSEQ multiplex PCR; TCRdb stores in-frame clones only, minus some. The data contain roughly 72,000 clones, roughly 80% of them singletons. This sequence was found in a woman between 40 and 50 years old in good health and CMV-seropositive. Material: PBMCs.

CDR3 sequence reads: CASSHPGLAGAETRKYNEQFF. In DNA form, the CDR3 reads TGTGCCAGCAGCCATCCCGGACTAGCGGGGGCCGAGACCCGAAAATACAATGAGCAGTTCTTC. This rearrangement joins TRBV4-2 to TRBJ2-1; 13 bases align to TRBD2. Trimming took 3 bases from V and 4 from J; bases not matched to a gene: 18. Germline V CDR1 and CDR2: LGHNA, YNFKEQ. The length of the CDR3 is 21 residues.